The rows below give T cell receptor beta chains drawn from one sample of a study of cytomegalovirus exposure and HLA in healthy donors. Assay: immunoSEQ multiplex PCR; the TCRdb copy retains only in-frame clones and omits some. The sample shows under 250,000 clones, about 88% of them seen only once. Sequenced input: PBMCs. These receptors were taken from a man younger than 35 in good health and CMV-seropositive. Each CDR3 is given with its conserved first and last residue. D genes are given only for firm matches. Some rows have no size entry. The others give once, few or many, or a class for an expanded clone.

>TRBV15|.|TRBJ2-2|.
TGTGCCACCAGCCCCCGAGGGACGGATTTAGGAGGGGAGCTGTTTTTT
CATSPRGTDLGGELFF
>TRBV7-8|.|TRBJ1-5|.
TGTGCCAGCACCCCCCGGAGGGGAAATCAGCCCCAGCATTTT
CASTPRRGNQPQHF
>TRBV4-1|.|TRBJ2-7|.
TGCGCCAGCAGCCAAGATTTAGCTAGCGAGCCCTCCTACGAGCAGTACTTC
CASSQDLASEPSYEQYF
>TRBV2|few|TRBJ1-2|.
TGTGCCAGCAGTGTCAGGGACGGCTACACCTTC
CASSVRDGYTF
>TRBV18|.|TRBJ1-2|.
TGTGCCAGCTCACCACCGTCACACCCTGGCTACACCTTC
CASSPPSHPGYTF
>TRBV5-1|once|TRBJ2-1|TRBD2
TGCGCCAGCAGCCCCGCCTTAGGGACTAGCGGGTTCGGGGGGTCCTACAATGAGCAGTTCTTC
CASSPALGTSGFGGSYNEQFF
>TRBV6-5|.|TRBJ2-7|TRBD1
TGTGCCAGCAGTCGCCGGGACAGCTACTACGAGCAGTACTTC
CASSRRDSYYEQYF
>TRBV12-5|.|TRBJ1-5|TRBD1
TGTGCTAGTGGTTTCGATGAGGGGGCGAGCAATCAGCCCCAGCATTTT
CASGFDEGASNQPQHF
>TRBV5-6|.|TRBJ2-7|.
TGTGCCAGCAGCTCCGAGGACCGGAAGAGGTACTTC
CASSSEDRKRYF
>TRBV27|.|TRBJ1-4|.
TGTGCCAGCAGTTCCGGACAGCCTGGGCCTGAAAAACTGTTTTTT
CASSSGQPGPEKLFF
>TRBV7-2|.|TRBJ2-7|TRBD2
TGTGCCAGCAGCTTAGATCCTAGCGGGGGCTACGAGCAGTACTTC
CASSLDPSGGYEQYF
>TRBV10-3|.|TRBJ2-1|TRBD1
TGTGCCATCAGTGAGTTTGAATTGGGACAGCGGCACAATGAGCAGTTCTTC
CAISEFELGQRHNEQFF
>TRBV5-4|.|TRBJ2-7|TRBD2
TGTGCCAGCAGCCTCGCTAGCGGGAGAATAGACGAGCAGTACTTC
CASSLASGRIDEQYF
>TRBV6-4|once|TRBJ2-7|.
TGTGCCAGCAGTGATGCGGACATAACCTACGAGCAGTACTTC
CASSDADITYEQYF
>TRBV2|.|TRBJ1-1|TRBD1
TGTGCCAGCAGTAAGGGGGCTGGGACTGAAGCTTTCTTT
CASSKGAGTEAFF
>TRBV6-5|.|TRBJ1-4|.
TGTGCCACACTCTCAAGACAGGCTAGCTCTGAAAAACTGTTTTTT
CATLSRQASSEKLFF
>TRBV5-1|.|TRBJ2-1|TRBD2
TGCGCCAGCAGCTTGGCCTTATCCAGCGGGAGCTCCTACAATGAGCAGTTCTTC
CASSLALSSGSSYNEQFF
>TRBV6-5|.|TRBJ2-1|.
TGTGCCAGCAGTTACTCGAATGCCAGACTTGAGCAGTTCTTC
CASSYSNARLEQFF
>TRBV19|.|TRBJ2-5|.
TGTGCCAGTAGTACACAAGGCCTCGGGGAGACCCAGTACTTC
CASSTQGLGETQYF
>TRBV19|.|TRBJ2-5|.
TGTGCCAGTAGTACGCCGGGCAGGGGACAAGAGACCCAGTACTTC
CASSTPGRGQETQYF
>TRBV11-3|few|TRBJ2-5|.
TGTGCCAGCAGCTTAGGGGGGCCGTTAAAGGTAGAACAAGAGACCCAGTACTTC
CASSLGGPLKVEQETQYF
>TRBV25-1|few|TRBJ2-1|TRBD2
TGTGCCAGCAGTGAATTCCGAGCGGGAGGGGAGTACAATGAGCAGTTCTTC
CASSEFRAGGEYNEQFF
>TRBV29-1|.|TRBJ2-3|.
TGCAGCGTCAGAGACACAGATACGCAGTATTTT
CSVRDTDTQYF
>TRBV6-5|.|TRBJ2-5|TRBD2
TGTGCCAGCAGTTACTCGCCTAGCGGGTACCAAGAGACCCAGTACTTC
CASSYSPSGYQETQYF
>TRBV2|.|TRBJ2-2|.
TGTGCCAGCAGTGAAAGAGCTAGCGCCGGGGAGCTGTTTTTT
CASSERASAGELFF
>TRBV11-1|.|TRBJ2-7|TRBD2
TGTGCCAGCAGCTTCGCGGGAGTCGGGACCTACGAGCAGTACTTC
CASSFAGVGTYEQYF
>TRBV4-2|.|TRBJ1-1|.
TGTGCCAGCAGCCAAGATTCGGGACGGAAGAACACTGAAGCTTTCTTT
CASSQDSGRKNTEAFF
>TRBV28|.|TRBJ2-6|TRBD1
TGTGCCAGCAGACGACAGGGAAGCTCTGGGGCCAACGTCCTGACTTTC
CASRRQGSSGANVLTF
>TRBV2|.|TRBJ2-1|TRBD2
TGTGCCAGCAGTGAAGCGGGACTAGCGGACAATGAGCAGTTCTTC
CASSEAGLADNEQFF
>TRBV6-6|few|TRBJ2-3|.
TGTGCCAGCAGAAACTCAGATACGCAGTATTTT
CASRNSDTQYF
>TRBV5-1|.|TRBJ2-2|TRBD2
TGCGCCAGCAGCTTGGCGCCTAGCGGGACTCCTAACACCGGGGAGCTGTTTTTT
CASSLAPSGTPNTGELFF
>TRBV30|.|TRBJ1-2|.
TGTGCCTGGAGTGTATTTTCCGGGTCCTATGGCTACACCTTC
CAWSVFSGSYGYTF
>TRBV5-1|.|TRBJ2-7|.
TGCGCCAGCAGCTTGAGCGGCAGCACCTTTTTCTACGAGCAGTACTTC
CASSLSGSTFFYEQYF
>TRBV14|.|TRBJ2-3|TRBD2
TGTGCCAGCAGCCAACTAGCGGGAGGCACAGATACGCAGTATTTT
CASSQLAGGTDTQYF
>TRBV6-5|.|TRBJ1-5|.
TGTGCCAGCCAAGGGGCGGGCAATCAGCCCCAGCATTTT
CASQGAGNQPQHF
>TRBV30|.|TRBJ2-7|.
TGTGCCTGGAGTGTAGCCCCACAGCACTCCTACGAGCAGTACTTC
CAWSVAPQHSYEQYF
>TRBV5-6|.|TRBJ2-3|.
TGTGCCAGCAGCCACCGGACAGGCCTGCTAGCGGCAGATACGCAGTATTTT
CASSHRTGLLAADTQYF
>TRBV13|.|TRBJ2-5|TRBD2
TGTGCCAGCAGCTCTGGACTAGCGGGAGGGCTAGAAGAGACCCAGTACTTC
CASSSGLAGGLEETQYF
>TRBV28|.|TRBJ1-2|TRBD1
TGTGCCAGCACCACTCAAGGGGGGACAGGGCATTTTGAGGGCTACACCTTC
CASTTQGGTGHFEGYTF
>TRBV6-5|.|TRBJ2-4|TRBD1
TGTGCCAGCAGGCCCTCCGGGACAGGGAAAAACATTCAGTACTTC
CASRPSGTGKNIQYF
>TRBV6-6|.|TRBJ2-7|.
TGTGCCAGCAGTTACTCGCAGACGGCGGGCGAGCAGTACTTC
CASSYSQTAGEQYF
>TRBV30|once|TRBJ1-1|.
TGTGCCTGGACGCGGGCAAGCGTTAACACTGAAGCTTTCTTT
CAWTRASVNTEAFF
>TRBV6-1|.|TRBJ2-1|.
TGTGCCAGCAGTGAATCAGGCAGAAGCTCCTACAATGAGCAGTTCTTC
CASSESGRSSYNEQFF
>TRBV5-4|.|TRBJ2-5|TRBD2
TGTGCCAGCAGCTTAAGGGGCGGGAGACGGGAAGAGACCCAGTACTTC
CASSLRGGRREETQYF
>TRBV28|.|TRBJ1-2|.
TGTGCCAGCAGTACCCTAGGGAGCTATGGCTACACCTTC
CASSTLGSYGYTF